The 10 T cell receptor beta chains reported below all come from one sample, sequenced in a study of graft-versus-host responses after intestinal transplantation. The method was immunoSEQ multiplex PCR; TCRdb's version includes in-frame clones alone and lacks a portion of them. The sample holds 29,000 or so clones, around 92% seen once. The specimen was PBMCs, collected 66 days after intestinal transplant. These receptors came from a human patient who received an intestinal transplant, so some T cells may come from the graft donor.

The chain carries TRBV4-1 and TRBJ2-2, with 8 bases aligning to TRBD1. V gave up 4 bases and J gave up 1 base; unmatched junction bases: 11. The CDR3 is 18 amino acids. The germline V gene encodes CDR1 MGHRA and CDR2 YSYEKL. CDR3 bases: TGCGCCAGCAGCCCGATTAATCCCGGACAGGGGAACACCGGGGAGCTGTTTTTT. Amino acids: CASSPINPGQGNTGELFF.

The V gene is TRBV28, the J gene TRBJ2-5; no clear D. The CDR3 is 12 amino acids. The germline gives CDR1 MDHEN, CDR2 SYDVKM. V was clipped by 6 bases and J by 5 bases, with 10 bases between them. CDR3 residues: CASSTAGETQYF. CDR3 DNA sequence: TGTGCCAGCAGCACAGCTGGGGAGACCCAGTACTTC.

This clone was observed a few times. V is TRBV6-6 and J is TRBJ1-2, with a tentative D call TRBD1 (5 bases). The germline gives CDR1 MNHNY, CDR2 SVGAGI (reference sequence). Trimming cost V 2 bases and J 4 bases, with 8 bases left between them. The CDR3 is 13 amino acids. CDR3 in DNA: TGTGCCAGCAGTTACGAAGGGACCTATGGCTACACCTTC. Amino acid sequence: CASSYEGTYGYTF.

The CDR3 sequence: CASSVATWGAQGYGYTF. Written as DNA, the CDR3 is TGTGCCAGCAGCGTAGCAACTTGGGGGGCGCAGGGCTATGGCTACACCTTC. The V and J genes are TRBV9 and TRBJ1-2; possible D gene TRBD1, 6 bases. The CDR3 spans 17 residues. Trimming left V 0 bases short and J 4 bases short, with 19 bases between. Germline-derived CDR1 and CDR2 are SGDLS and YYNGEE.

V gene TRBV13 combines with J gene TRBJ2-7; 10 bases map to TRBD1. The germline CDR1 and CDR2 sequences are PRHDT and FYEKMQ (reference sequence). Germline trimming cut 5 bases from V and 4 bases from J; bases unmatched to any gene: 8. The CDR3 extends over 15 amino acids. CDR3 coding DNA: TGTGCCAGCAGCCTGGGACAGGGGTTTCGGTACGAGCAGTACTTC. Translated, it gives CASSLGQGFRYEQYF. The full variable domain, rest sourced from reference TRBV13 and TRBJ2-7, is AAGVIQSPRHLIKEKRETATLKCYPIPRHDTVYWYQQGPGQDPQFLISFYEKMQSDKGSIPDRFSAQQFSDYHSELNMSSLELGDSALYFCASSLGQGFRYEQYFGPGTRLTVT.

This chain joins TRBV5-1 and TRBJ2-7; TRBD1 matches 9 bases. The CDR3 loop spans 14 amino acids. V trimming: 4 bases; J trimming: 5 bases; junction bases outside the gene matches: 7. Germline V gives CDR1 SGHRS, CDR2 YFSETQ. The CDR3 nucleotides are TGCGCCAGCAGCGTAACAGGGGGCATCGACGAGCAGTACTTC. This codes for CASSVTGGIDEQYF.

This chain connects TRBV30 to TRBJ1-2; 9 nucleotides match TRBD1. The CDR3 totals 20 residues. Per the germline V gene, CDR1 is GTSNPN and CDR2 is SVGIG (reference sequence). Trimming took 0 bases from V and 4 from J; bases not matched to a gene: 21. CDR3 DNA: TGTGCCTGGAGTGTACATCTCCCAAGGACAGGGGCCCGGGTGTCCTATGGCTACACCTTC. Its translation is CAWSVHLPRTGARVSYGYTF.

The chain recombines TRBV10-2 with TRBJ2-3; 10 bases agree with TRBD2. V gave up 3 bases and J gave up 2 bases; unmatched junction bases: 14. Germline CDR1 WSHSY, CDR2 SAAADI. The CDR3 contains 19 residues. CDR3 region: CASSDSGGGFPQSTDTQYF. DNA for the CDR3: TGCGCCAGCAGTGACAGCGGGGGGGGTTTCCCACAATCCACAGATACGCAGTATTTT.

This rearrangement joins TRBV2 to TRBJ1-5; D is unclear. Trimming pared 3 bases from V and 2 bases from J, leaving 8 bases between. Per the germline V gene, CDR1 is SNHLY and CDR2 is FYNNEI. This CDR3 contains 14 residues. In DNA, the CDR3 is TGTGCCAGCAGTGACCCCTGGGGCAATCAGCCCCAGCATTTT. This codes for CASSDPWGNQPQHF.

The V and J genes are TRBV7-8 and TRBJ2-7; possible D gene TRBD1, 6 bases. V was clipped by 0 bases and J by 5 bases, with 14 bases between them. Germline loops: CDR1 SGHVS, CDR2 FQNEAQ. The CDR3 has 15 residues. The CDR3, as DNA: TGTGCCAGCAGCTTAGCCTACGCAGGGGTTGACGAGCAGTACTTC. Its protein is CASSLAYAGVDEQYF.